The T cell receptor (beta chain) under discussion was sequenced for a study of post-analysis software for immune sequencing data (dated by TCRdb to between 2014 and 2017). For context, the study as a whole: The recorded disease courses included relapsing-remitting, secondary progressive and progressive-relapsing multiple sclerosis, and some patients had no subtype annotation. The patient repertoires were compared against some twelve previously published healthy control repertoires obtained from donors aged about 6 to 28 years. A subset of samples was prepared in parallel using single-end sample barcoding, then pooled and co-amplified after Illumina adapter ligation. Study-wide findings and limitations: When samples were clustered directly using the F measure, samples prepared in the same batch co-clustered strongly, which prompted a batch-effect correction. The control group was slightly older than the multiple sclerosis patient group. A handful of TRBV segments, including TRBV5-6, TRBV5-1 and TRBV20-1, were significantly more frequent in patients than controls. Multiple sclerosis patients had significantly lower normalized Chao1 diversity than controls, a result that suggests substantial peripheral T-cell clonal expansion.

To demonstrate the VDJtools post-analysis software, TCR beta repertoires were profiled from the peripheral blood of about 13 young patients with multiple sclerosis. The patients with multiple sclerosis were children and adolescents between roughly 6 and 17 years of age. This clonotype has more than one count but fewer than ten. Its target antigen remains unknown. The input lacks base qualities; no much larger clone sits a single base away. Receptors were amplified or captured by PCR. The sequencer listed for this sample is Illumina HiSeq 2500. Unique molecular identifiers were incorporated into TCR beta cDNA libraries to reduce PCR and sequencing biases. Roughly 0.5 million cDNA molecules were obtained per 1 to 10 million input T cells, so each molecule approximated one T cell. The patient libraries were prepared and sequenced using the same protocol as the earlier healthy control dataset. Within a given batch, samples were prepared together, multiplexed and sequenced on the same HiSeq lane. In the source study's methods: MIGEC was used to process the raw barcoded reads, and molecular identifier groups with only a single read were discarded before consensus assembly and CDR3 extraction. VDJtools was used for post-analysis of the clonotype tables, and diversity was normalized by down-sampling every dataset to the size of the smallest sample. To correct batch-related cross-sample contamination, repertoire overlap clustering matched CDR3 amino acid sequences but not nucleotide sequences. TCRdb trimmed public reads at Q25 via fastp, called clones via MiXCR and kept in-frame beta chains. A single entry per CDR3 protein holds the most common genes and DNA from its merged rows. The V and J calls follow TCRdb's processing rather than the paper's. This sample gives 650,000 to 850,000 distinct CDR3 sequences in total; roughly 50% of them show up just once. Clones ranked in the top ten supply roughly 5% of the sample.

CDR1 is given as MNHNS and CDR2 as SASEGT, both from the germline V gene. Including the terminal cysteine and phenylalanine, the CDR3 comprises 13 residues. Here the CDR3 DNA is all that survives: 39 bases in frame from base 1. Relative to germline, V is 6 bases shorter and J is 0 bases shorter, with 8 bases between their ends. The chain links TRBV6-1 with TRBJ1-1, with no confidently assigned D gene. Sequences were obtained from blood. The clonotype comes from a girl aged 10 to 17 with multiple sclerosis. The DNA sequence follows: TGTGCCAGCAGCGGTACACTGAACACTGAAGCTTTCTTT. This gives the protein CASSGTLNTEAFF.